What follows describes a single T cell receptor beta chain. Using immunoSEQ multiplex PCR, the repertoire was profiled, and TCRdb retains in-frame clones only, with some absent. The sample consists of under 120,000 clones, 85% to 90% of them appearing once. The sample is drawn from a study of blood T cell repertoires in COVID-19. Across the study: The United States, Italy and Spain supplied acute and convalescent COVID-19 samples.

CDR3 length: 17 residues. Germline CDR1 and CDR2: MDHEN and SYDVKM. Trimming cost V 4 bases and J 5 bases, with 18 bases left between them. This TCR was recovered from an elderly woman with acute or convalescent COVID-19. V is TRBV28 and J is TRBJ1-6; maybe TRBD1 (5 bases). Sequenced sample: peripheral blood. CDR3 region: CASSSPRGWGDNSPLHF. In nucleotides, the CDR3 is TGTGCCAGCAGTTCCCCCCGGGGTTGGGGGGATAATTCACCCCTCCACTTT.